These 29 T cell receptor beta chains came from one sample sequenced in a study of T-cell memory formation after mild COVID-19. TCRdb fed the 5' RACE reads into MiXCR, producing one record per CDR3 protein. Here the sample spans 350,000 to 500,000 distinct CDR3 sequences, over 15% being singletons. Sequences were obtained from PBMCs or a T cell subset sorted from them (not recorded which). The receptor source for this set is a man aged 18 to 30 who had mild COVID-19 (a few samples of this study predate the infection). Cell type and time point are not known.

This clonotype was counted at least ten times. The chain employs TRBV5-1 and TRBJ2-5; 11 bases align to TRBD1. V lost 4 bases to trimming and J lost 5 bases; unmatched junction nucleotides: 7. The CDR3 sequence is 15 residues long. The germline gives CDR1 SGHRS, CDR2 YFSETQ. CDR3 region: CASSPGTGGRETQYF. The CDR3 nucleotides are TGCGCCAGCAGCCCCGGGACAGGGGGTCGGGAGACCCAGTACTTC. The variable domain in full, completed from reference TRBV5-1 and TRBJ2-5, reads KAGVTQTPRYLIKTRGQQVTLSCSPISGHRSVSWYQQTPGQGLQFLFEYFSETQRNKGNFPGRFSGRQFSNSRSEMNVSTLELGDSALYLCASSPGTGGRETQYFGPGTRLLVL.

This clonotype was seen repeatedly, ten times or more. This chain joins TRBV15 and TRBJ1-5; D gene ambiguous. This CDR3 is 14 amino acids long. V lost 4 bases and J 0 bases, leaving 7 bases between the germline ends. The germline V gene encodes CDR1 LNHNV and CDR2 YYDKDF (reference sequence). The CDR3, as DNA: TGTGCCACCAGCAAATACGGTAGCAATCAGCCCCAGCATTTT. Its protein product is CATSKYGSNQPQHF.

V gene TRBV5-5 combines with J gene TRBJ2-3; D unclear. Trimming pared 0 bases from V and 2 bases from J, leaving 10 bases between. CDR1 is SGHKS and CDR2 is YYEKEE in the germline V gene (reference sequence). CDR3 length equals 15 residues. The CDR3 sequence: CASSLDAPHTDTQYF. The CDR3 coding sequence is TGTGCCAGCAGCTTGGACGCCCCGCACACAGATACGCAGTATTTT.

The chain combines TRBV20-1 with TRBJ2-7; D is ambiguous. The V end lost 0 bases, the J end lost 3 bases, and 3 bases lay between the germline ends. Per germline, CDR1 DFQATT and CDR2 SNEGSKA (reference sequence). This CDR3 has 11 amino acids. This CDR3 reads CSARDGYEQYV. The CDR3 region has the DNA TGCAGTGCTAGAGACGGCTACGAGCAGTACGTC.

This clonotype has just one count. This sequence joins TRBV7-9 and TRBJ2-7, with a weak D call TRBD2 (6 bases). Trimming left V 4 bases short and J 7 bases short, with 14 bases between. Germline assignment: CDR1 SEHNR and CDR2 FQNEAQ (reference sequence). The CDR3 runs 13 residues. CDR3 protein: CASSSEGRREQYF. CDR3 nucleotide sequence: TGTGCCAGCAGCTCCGAGGGGAGGAGAGAGCAGTACTTC.

The chain recombines TRBV7-2 with TRBJ1-1, with D perhaps matching TRBD1 (5 bases). The CDR3 consists of 14 residues. From germline, CDR1 is SGHTA and CDR2 FQGNSA. Trimming took off 4 bases at V and 1 base at J, with 10 bases between the two ends. CDR3 nucleotide sequence: TGTGCCAGCAGCTATGACGGACAGAACACTGAAGCTTTCTTT. Its protein is CASSYDGQNTEAFF. The full variable domain, its missing parts supplied by reference TRBV7-2 and TRBJ1-1, is GAGVSQSPSNKVTEKGKDVELRCDPISGHTALYWYRQSLGQGLEFLIYFQGNSAPDKSGLPSDRFSAERTGGSVSTLTIQRTQQEDSAVYLCASSYDGQNTEAFFGQGTRLTVV.

This clonotype was observed a few times. The chain joins TRBV12-3 or TRBV12-4 to TRBJ1-2, with D uncertain. The CDR3 has 15 residues. Between the trimmed V and J ends, which lost 3 bases and 6 bases, there was a span of 17 bases. CDR3 DNA: TGTGCCAGCAGTTTCTCGGTCCGGACCCGTAATGGCTACACCTTC. Its translation is CASSFSVRTRNGYTF.

The V and J genes are TRBV15 and TRBJ2-1; D unclear. CDR1 and CDR2 from the germline V gene are LNHNV and YYDKDF (reference sequence). CDR3 size: 14 residues. Trimming took off 8 bases at V and 7 bases at J, with 18 bases between the two ends. In DNA, the CDR3 is TGTGCCACCCTGTCAGTATCTCGGTTGAATGAGCAGTTCTTC. Protein: CATLSVSRLNEQFF.

This clonotype has just a few counts. The chain couples TRBV4-1 to TRBJ1-1; weak D call: TRBD1 (5 bases). The CDR3 contains 18 residues. The V end lost 3 bases, the J end lost 10 bases, and 30 bases lay between the germline ends. The germline V gene has CDR1 MGHRA and CDR2 YSYEKL. The CDR3 nucleotides are TGCGCCAGCAGCCAGGATGTAAGACTCCGGGACTCCAAGGCGGGAGCTTTCTTT. It codes for CASSQDVRLRDSKAGAFF.

Only a few counts were recorded for this clonotype. This sequence joins TRBV7-9 and TRBJ2-6; D not certain. There are 17 residues in the CDR3. The V and J ends lost 5 bases and 0 bases respectively, with 14 bases between them. CDR1 and CDR2 from the germline V gene are SEHNR and FQNEAQ (reference sequence). The CDR3 reads CASSQGRMSSGANVLTF. The CDR3 nucleotides read TGTGCCAGCAGCCAAGGACGGATGAGCTCTGGGGCCAACGTCCTGACTTTC.

The J gene is TRBJ1-5, the V gene TRBV28; D call uncertain. The CDR3 totals 13 residues. Trimming left V 6 bases short and J 4 bases short, with 10 bases between. Per germline, CDR1 MDHEN and CDR2 SYDVKM. CDR3 loop: CASRGKRNQPQHF. CDR3 sequence (DNA): TGTGCCAGCAGGGGAAAGAGAAATCAGCCCCAGCATTTT.

This clonotype was observed a handful of times. The V gene is TRBV10-3, the J gene TRBJ1-1; no clear D gene. Trimming took off 0 bases at V and 7 bases at J, with 12 bases between the two ends. The germline gives CDR1 ENHRY, CDR2 SYGVKD. CDR3 length equals 14 residues. The CDR3 sequence is CAISESRQAFEAFF. DNA for the CDR3: TGTGCCATCAGTGAGTCGAGGCAGGCCTTTGAAGCTTTCTTT.

This chain links TRBV20-1 with TRBJ2-3; 7 bases are shared with TRBD1. This CDR3 is built from 16 residues. CDR1 and CDR2 (germline): DFQATT, SNEGSKA (reference sequence). The ends lost 0 bases at V and 6 bases at J; junction bases unmatched: 12. For the CDR3, the DNA is TGCAGTGCTAGAGATTTCGACAGGGTGGTGGCGGATACGCAGTATTTT. It specifies CSARDFDRVVADTQYF.

This clonotype appeared a few times. This chain links TRBV29-1 with TRBJ1-5; a possible D gene is TRBD1 (6 bases). Germline CDR1 reads SQVTM; CDR2 reads ANQGSEA. The V end was cut by 6 bases, the J end by 1 base, with 13 bases between. The CDR3 runs 14 residues. CDR3 amino acids: CSVATGNSNQPQHF. CDR3 DNA sequence: TGCAGCGTAGCGACAGGCAACAGCAATCAGCCCCAGCATTTT. Using reference TRBV29-1 and TRBJ1-5 for the parts outside the CDR3, the full variable domain is SAVISQKPSRDICQRGTSLTIQCQVDSQVTMMFWYRQQPGQSLTLIATANQGSEATYESGFVIDKFPISRPNLTFSTLTVSNMSPEDSSIYLCSVATGNSNQPQHFGDGTRLSIL.

This clonotype was seen only once. V and J are TRBV4-2 and TRBJ2-1, with D perhaps matching TRBD2 (5 bases). The V gene lost 4 bases and the J gene lost 5 bases, with 12 bases spanning the gap. Germline values: CDR1 LGHNA, CDR2 YNFKEQ. The CDR3 covers 14 residues. The CDR3 coding sequence is TGTGCCAGCAGCCGCCCCGAGGGCCACAATGAGCAGTTCTTC. As protein: CASSRPEGHNEQFF.

The J gene is TRBJ2-4, the V gene TRBV7-9, with D perhaps TRBD1 (5 bases). Trimming shortened V by 6 bases and J by 3 bases, and 12 bases separated the two germline ends. There are 14 residues in the CDR3. Germline V lookup: CDR1 SEHNR, CDR2 FQNEAQ (reference sequence). DNA for the CDR3: TGTGCCAGCAGTCCAACAGGCAACAAAAACATTCAGTACTTC. Its protein product is CASSPTGNKNIQYF. The entire variable domain, with the rest obtained from reference TRBV7-9 and TRBJ2-4, is as follows: DTGVSQNPRHKITKRGQNVTFRCDPISEHNRLYWYRQTLGQGPEFLTYFQNEAQLEKSRLLSDRFSAERPKGSFSTLEIQRTEQGDSAMYLCASSPTGNKNIQYFGAGTRLSVL.

Many counts were recorded for this clonotype. J is TRBJ2-3 and V is TRBV7-3; the D is unclear. V dropped 5 bases and J dropped 2 bases, with 17 bases sitting between them. Germline V lookup: CDR1 SGHTA, CDR2 FQGTGA. The CDR3 is 16 amino acids. CDR3 DNA sequence: TGTGCCAGCAGCCTCCCCGCCACGGGTACCACAGATACGCAGTATTTT. Amino acid sequence: CASSLPATGTTDTQYF.

This clonotype showed up just a few times. The V call is TRBV6-5, the J call TRBJ1-3; D call uncertain. V dropped 4 bases and J dropped 0 bases, with 10 bases sitting between them. Germline V lookup: CDR1 MNHEY, CDR2 SVGAGI. This CDR3 is built from 15 residues. The CDR3 sequence: CASSLQLFSGNTIYF. The CDR3 DNA follows: TGTGCCAGCAGTTTACAGCTGTTCTCTGGAAACACCATATATTTT.

This clonotype was seen a few times. The rearrangement links TRBV5-1 to TRBJ1-1; a weak D match, TRBD1 (6 bases). Trimming removed 4 bases from V and 3 bases from J, with 13 bases in between. Germline loops: CDR1 SGHRS, CDR2 YFSETQ. The CDR3 sequence is 14 residues long. The CDR3 region has the DNA TGCGCCAGCAGCCTCGACAGGCCCGACACTGAAGCTTTCTTT. Amino acids: CASSLDRPDTEAFF.

In this sample, this clonotype turned up many times. V is TRBV4-1 and J is TRBJ1-5; D remains ambiguous. Deletions cut 4 bases from V and 0 bases from J, with 13 bases between. Looked up from germline, CDR1 is MGHRA and CDR2 is YSYEKL. The CDR3 is made up of 16 amino acids. CDR3 region: CASSRSSGYSNQPQHF. The CDR3 coding sequence is TGCGCCAGCAGCCGATCATCAGGTTATAGCAATCAGCCCCAGCATTTT.

The chain couples TRBV11-3 to TRBJ2-7; TRBD1 or TRBD2 may be the D gene (5 bases each). The V gene lost 5 bases and the J gene lost 3 bases, with 14 bases spanning the gap. Germline-derived CDR1 and CDR2 are SGHNT and YENEEA. CDR3 length: 14 residues. The CDR3: CASSPRDGIYEQYF. The CDR3 DNA reads TGTGCCAGCAGCCCCCGGGACGGAATCTACGAGCAGTACTTC. Drawing the rest from reference TRBV11-3 and TRBJ2-7, the complete variable domain is EAGVVQSPRYKIIEKKQPVAFWCNPISGHNTLYWYLQNLGQGPELLIRYENEEAVDDSQLPKDRFSAERLKGVDSTLKIQPAELGDSAVYLCASSPRDGIYEQYFGPGTRLTVT.

The sample holds many counts of this clonotype. Written as DNA, the CDR3 is TGTGCCAGCTCACCCCGGACAGGGGGATACGAGCAGTACTTC. This encodes CASSPRTGGYEQYF. This chain joins TRBV18 and TRBJ2-7; 10 bases agree with TRBD1. Germline CDR1 KGHSH, CDR2 LQKENI. This CDR3 spans 14 amino acids. J gave up 4 bases and V 3 bases, and 3 bases lay outside the gene matches.

The table lists this clonotype with a few counts. Here the CDR3 reads CSATGSGGDSPLHF. The CDR3 DNA reads TGCAGTGCTACCGGAAGTGGGGGGGATTCACCCCTCCACTTT. The chain combines TRBV20-1 with TRBJ1-6; tentative D call: TRBD1 (5 bases). Germline values: CDR1 DFQATT, CDR2 SNEGSKA (reference sequence). This CDR3 comprises 14 residues. With 4 bases removed from V and 8 bases from J, the gap between germline ends came to 15 bases.

In its sample, this clonotype was seen a few times. The chain employs TRBV6-5 and TRBJ2-1; the match to TRBD1 covers 10 bases. The germline V gene encodes CDR1 MNHEY and CDR2 SVGAGI. V gave up 5 bases and J gave up 7 bases; unmatched junction bases: 5. The CDR3 consists of 14 residues. CDR3 amino acids: CASSPGQGGNEQFF. The DNA of the CDR3 is TGTGCCAGCAGTCCTGGACAGGGGGGGAATGAGCAGTTCTTC.

This clonotype turned up a few times. The chain is built from TRBV12-5 and TRBJ2-2; no clear D gene. V was pared by 5 bases and J by 5 bases, with 12 bases between. This CDR3 is 14 amino acids long. Germline loops: CDR1 LGHNT, CDR2 FRNRAP. CDR3 region: CASGVGWGTGELFF. As DNA, the CDR3 is TGTGCTAGTGGTGTTGGGTGGGGAACCGGGGAGCTGTTTTTT.

This clonotype has more than one count but fewer than ten. J is TRBJ2-3 and V is TRBV20-1, with 12 positions matching TRBD2. Germline-derived CDR1 and CDR2 are DFQATT and SNEGSKA (reference sequence). The CDR3 spans 15 residues. The V segment lost 3 bases and the J segment 8 bases; nucleotides outside the gene matches: 9. CDR3 DNA sequence: TGCAGTGCTAGTGGACTAGCGGGGTGGGTCGGTACGCAGTATTTT. This sequence encodes CSASGLAGWVGTQYF.

This rearrangement joins TRBV7-2 to TRBJ2-3; the match to TRBD2 covers 8 bases. J lost 4 bases, V lost 1 base, and 4 bases had no gene match. There are 15 residues in the CDR3. The germline CDR1 and CDR2 sequences are SGHTA and FQGNSA. The CDR3 loop reads CASSLVVAGSDTQYF. The CDR3 DNA reads TGTGCCAGCAGCTTAGTGGTAGCGGGGTCAGATACGCAGTATTTT.

This clonotype came up many times. The chain uses TRBV12-3 or TRBV12-4 and TRBJ2-3, with no clear D. The germline V and J ends were trimmed by 8 bases and 4 bases, with 10 bases remaining between them. CDR3 length: 12 amino acids. The CDR3, as DNA: TGTGCCAGCCGAAAGGGTGCAGATACGCAGTATTTT. Translation: CASRKGADTQYF.

The V gene is TRBV7-2, the J gene TRBJ2-7; no reliable D call. The CDR3 sequence is 13 residues long. Per germline, CDR1 SGHTA and CDR2 FQGNSA. Trimming took off 5 bases at V and 0 bases at J, with 8 bases between the two ends. The CDR3 DNA reads as TGTGCCAGCAGCGCCAGTACCTCCTACGAGCAGTACTTC. This codes for CASSASTSYEQYF.